This T cell receptor beta chain was observed in a study of blood T cell repertoires in COVID-19. Trimming took 1 base from V and 9 from J; bases not matched to a gene: 14. Germline CDR1 reads SGHTA; CDR2 reads FQGNSA. The CDR3 spans 17 residues. Produced via immunoSEQ multiplex PCR; TCRdb's table is partial and in-frame only. Among around 56,000 clones listed, roughly nine tenths were seen once. The sequenced material came from peripheral blood. The rearrangement joins TRBV7-2 to TRBJ2-1; 8 bases map to TRBD2. The TCR was taken from a woman aged 55-70 years with active or convalescent COVID-19. In DNA, the CDR3 is TGTGCCAGCAGCTTAGACGCCCCAGCGGGAGCTTCCGGTGAGCAGTTCTTC. Its protein product is CASSLDAPAGASGEQFF.